This TCR beta chain was identified in a study of identifying expanded T cells in peripheral blood. No infections or other immune events were documented during collection. The table came from immunoSEQ multiplex PCR; TCRdb's copy has only in-frame clones and leaves some out. The sample consists of 70,000 to 100,000 clones, 86% of them appearing once. The sample holds many counts of this clone. There are 11 residues in the CDR3. Germline V lookup: CDR1 MRHNA, CDR2 SNTAGT. V lost 3 bases to trimming and J lost 4 bases, with 3 bases between them. The sequence came from a person aged 18 to 70 in good health. The sequencing input was blood. The gene calls are TRBV6-4 and TRBJ1-2; D uncertain. CDR3 in amino acids: CASSEGYGYTF. CDR3 nucleotide sequence: TGTGCCAGCAGTGAGGGCTATGGCTACACCTTC.